This T cell receptor (beta chain) comes out of a study of shared clonotypes between healthy human individuals. Study-wide context: There were three CD4 naive, three CD4 memory, two CD8 naive and one CD8 memory plates per donor.

Caucasian adults residing in Nashville, Tennessee made up all the donors. Authors' data handling: Filtering differed since immunoSEQ provided only junctions, with no quality scores. Repertoires were generated with immunoSEQ multiplex PCR, while TCRdb's copy carries only in-frame clones and drops some. D and trimming were read from the DNA, whereas the V and J calls and clone size are those reported in that table. Of about 380,000 clones in the sample, around 96% are singletons; the top ten hold approximately 0.32%. V was shortened by 1 base and J by 1 base, with 19 bases between the two germline ends. The CDR3 contains 18 residues. Germline values: CDR1 SGHTA, CDR2 FQGTGA.

This clonotype originated in a young man in good health. The chain has TRBV7-3 and TRBJ1-1; weak D call: TRBD1 (6 bases). The source material was memory CD8+ T cells sorted from blood. Subset meaning: CD45RO+ cells pooled with CCR7-negative TemRA cells. CDR3 coding DNA: TGTGCCAGCAGCTTAATAGGACTCAGTCCACAGGGGAACACTGAAGCTTTCTTT. Its translation: CASSLIGLSPQGNTEAFF.